This TCR beta chain came from a study of post-analysis software for immune sequencing data. About the study: Recorded subtypes: relapsing-remitting, secondary progressive, progressive-relapsing; some patients unannotated. Regarding the study as a whole: The F measure placed samples prepared in the same batch into strongly shared clusters. TRBV segments more frequent in patients than in controls numbered five and included TRBV5-6, TRBV5-1 and TRBV20-1. Among multiple sclerosis patients, normalized Chao1 diversity was significantly below that of controls.

With 4 bases removed from V and 1 base from J, the gap between germline ends came to 12 bases. CDR1 SGHTA and CDR2 FQGNSA come from the germline V gene. The CDR3 covers 15 residues. In its sample, this clonotype was seen a few times. The target antigen is unknown. Unique-molecular-identifier-tagged TCR beta cDNA libraries were used. T cells numbering roughly 1 to 10 million yielded roughly 0.5 million cDNA molecules. A single record per CDR3 protein comes from TCRdb applying MiXCR to the PCR reads. The sample shows more than 500,000 distinct CDR3 sequences, 30% to 40% of them seen only once. The sample consisted of blood. The sequence derives from a girl under 18 with multiple sclerosis. This chain connects TRBV7-2 to TRBJ2-3, with D perhaps TRBD1 (6 bases). This CDR3 reads CASSWGLGGTDTQYF. Here the CDR3 DNA reads TGTGCCAGCAGCTGGGGGCTAGGGGGCACAGATACGCAGTATTTT.